The clone carrying this TCR beta chain was counted between two and nine times. TCRdb re-called the 5' RACE reads with MiXCR, one entry per CDR3 protein. The table lists about 140,000 distinct CDR3 sequences, 13% to 15% of them singletons. CDR3 length: 14 residues. Germline V gene data show CDR1 as MNHNS and CDR2 as SASEGT. Trimming cost V 11 bases and J 2 bases; bases outside gene matches: 11. The data are from a study of T-cell memory formation after mild COVID-19. The sequenced material came from PBMCs or a T cell subset sorted from them (not recorded which). The TCR sequence derives from an adult woman who had mild COVID-19 (a few samples of this study predate the infection). Cell type and time point are not known. This rearrangement joins TRBV6-1 to TRBJ2-7; 8 nucleotides align to TRBD1. The CDR3 region is CASQPGQDTYEQYF. CDR3 in DNA: TGTGCCTCCCAGCCGGGACAGGACACCTACGAGCAGTACTTC.